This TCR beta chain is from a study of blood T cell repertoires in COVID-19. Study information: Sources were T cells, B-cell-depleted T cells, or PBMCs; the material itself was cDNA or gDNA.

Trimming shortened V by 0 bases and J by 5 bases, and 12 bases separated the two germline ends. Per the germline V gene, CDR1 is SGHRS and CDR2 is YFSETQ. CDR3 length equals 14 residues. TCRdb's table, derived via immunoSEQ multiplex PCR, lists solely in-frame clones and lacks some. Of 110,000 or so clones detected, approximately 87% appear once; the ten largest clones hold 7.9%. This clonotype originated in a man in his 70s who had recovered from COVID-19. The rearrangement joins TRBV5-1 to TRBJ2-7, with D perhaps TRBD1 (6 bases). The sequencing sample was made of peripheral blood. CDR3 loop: CASSLDNRVHEQYF. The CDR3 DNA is TGCGCCAGCAGCTTGGATAACAGGGTACACGAGCAGTACTTC.